These 10 T cell receptor beta chains originate from one sample sequenced in a study of T cells after yellow fever vaccination. In TCRdb, the 5' RACE reads were re-called with MiXCR into one record per CDR3 protein. Seen here are 200,000 to 300,000 distinct CDR3 sequences, 10% to 15% observed once, and the top ten hold roughly 0.5%. The sample here was CD4+ T cells sorted from PBMCs, taken 45 days after the yellow fever booster vaccination. Source of these receptors: a man aged 30-40 years who received the YFV17D yellow fever vaccine.

This clonotype was found a few times. The chain uses TRBV2 and TRBJ2-1; 10 bases line up with TRBD2. The CDR3 is made up of 16 amino acids. The germline V gene has CDR1 SNHLY and CDR2 FYNNEI. V was pared by 0 bases and J by 7 bases, with 6 bases of the junction left unmatched. As DNA, the CDR3 is TGTGCCAGCAGTGAAGCCGGAGCGGGAGGGTGGAATGAGCAGTTCTTC. Translating it yields CASSEAGAGGWNEQFF.

The rearrangement uses TRBV3-1 and TRBJ2-2; 7 positions agree with TRBD1. The CDR3 sequence is 14 residues long. Germline V gene lookup returns CDR1 LGHDT and CDR2 YNNKEL (reference sequence). V lost 11 bases to trimming and J lost 4 bases; unmatched junction nucleotides: 10. CDR3 sequence reads: CACATGVSTGELFF. CDR3 nucleotide sequence: TGTGCCTGCGCTACAGGGGTCAGCACCGGGGAGCTGTTTTTT.

Ten or more counts support this clonotype. The chain couples TRBV7-9 to TRBJ1-3; TRBD1 might be the D (6 bases). Trimming stripped 3 bases from V and 2 bases from J, with 14 bases between. Germline CDR1 is SEHNR and CDR2 is FQNEAQ (reference sequence). The CDR3 loop spans 16 amino acids. CDR3 protein: CASSFIQGAAGNTIYF. CDR3 nucleotide sequence: TGTGCCAGCAGCTTCATACAGGGCGCTGCTGGAAACACCATATATTTT.

The gene calls are TRBV5-6 and TRBJ2-3, with TRBD2 matching over 12 bases. The CDR3 is 15 amino acids. Unmatched junction bases numbered 3, after V lost 2 bases and J lost 5 bases. The V gene's germline CDR1 is SGHDT and CDR2 YYEEEE. The CDR3 protein is CASSFGLAGKDTQYF. Here the CDR3 DNA reads TGTGCCAGCAGCTTCGGACTAGCGGGAAAAGATACGCAGTATTTT.

This clonotype was detected only a few times. This chain links TRBV6-5 with TRBJ1-2; D ambiguous. Trimming took 3 bases from V and 4 from J, leaving 12 bases between them. There are 14 residues in the CDR3. Germline V gene lookup returns CDR1 MNHEY and CDR2 SVGAGI. The CDR3 loop reads CASSYRARTYGYTF. CDR3 nucleotide sequence: TGTGCCAGCAGTTATCGGGCCCGAACCTATGGCTACACCTTC.

This chain uses TRBV9 with TRBJ2-6; no reliable D call. This CDR3 comprises 15 residues. Trimming cost V 0 bases and J 0 bases, with 4 bases left between them. Looked up from germline, CDR1 is SGDLS and CDR2 is YYNGEE. CDR3: CASSVGDSGANVLTF. For the CDR3, the DNA is TGTGCCAGCAGCGTAGGAGACTCTGGGGCCAACGTCCTGACTTTC. The variable domain in full, completed from reference TRBV9 and TRBJ2-6, reads DSGVTQTPKHLITATGQRVTLRCSPRSGDLSVYWYQQSLDQGLQFLIQYYNGEERAKGNILERFSAQQFPDLHSELNLSSLELGDSALYFCASSVGDSGANVLTFGAGSRLTVL.

This clonotype was seen a handful of times. This CDR3 is CSARLGSADTQYF. The DNA of the CDR3 is TGCAGTGCTAGATTGGGTTCAGCAGATACGCAGTATTTT. The chain combines TRBV20-1 with TRBJ2-3; D remains unclear. CDR3 length: 13 residues. Trimming took 2 bases from V and 4 from J, leaving 10 bases between them. Germline assignment: CDR1 DFQATT and CDR2 SNEGSKA (reference sequence).

The chain is built from TRBV6-1 and TRBJ2-1; 7 nucleotides line up with TRBD2. The ends lost 3 bases at V and 2 bases at J; junction bases unmatched: 4. This CDR3 comprises 15 residues. The germline gives CDR1 MNHNS, CDR2 SASEGT. CDR3 nucleotides: TGTGCCAGCAGTGAGGGTCTAGCGGCCTACAATGAGCAGTTCTTC. Its protein is CASSEGLAAYNEQFF.

This clonotype was found a few times. The chain links TRBV5-1 to TRBJ1-3; D might be TRBD1 (6 bases). The CDR3 loop spans 16 amino acids. Trimming removed 3 bases at V and 2 bases at J, with 15 bases between. Germline-derived CDR1 and CDR2 are SGHRS and YFSETQ. The CDR3 is CASSSSVRGAGNTIYF. The CDR3 bases are TGCGCCAGCAGCTCCTCTGTCAGGGGTGCTGGAAACACCATATATTTT.

V gene TRBV15 combines with J gene TRBJ2-7; a weak D match, TRBD2 (6 bases). This CDR3 region has 15 residues. The V end lost 0 bases, the J end lost 2 bases, and 11 bases lay between the germline ends. The germline gives CDR1 LNHNV, CDR2 YYDKDF (reference sequence). Written as DNA, the CDR3 is TGTGCCACCAGCAGAGATCTGGCGGGAACCTACGAGCAGTACTTC. It translates to CATSRDLAGTYEQYF.